A selection of T cell receptor beta chains follows, all from one sample in a study of early T cells in non-severe SARS-CoV-2 infection. MiXCR was run by TCRdb on the 5' RACE reads, yielding one entry per CDR3 protein. The sample lists tens of thousands of distinct CDR3 sequences; approximately 12% were seen once. Material: whole blood. These receptors were taken from an adult who was a healthcare worker with PCR-confirmed SARS-CoV-2 infection or an uninfected control (not recorded which). CDR3s leave out the opening cysteine and the closing phenylalanine or tryptophan. The order of the fields is J gene, D gene, V gene, CDR3 protein. D genes are given only for firm matches.

J: TRBJ2-3; D: NA; V: TRBV6-5; CDR3: ASSTGEATDTQY
J: TRBJ2-7; D: NA; V: TRBV10-3; CDR3: AISEQGGYEQY
J: TRBJ1-6; D: NA; V: TRBV20-1; CDR3: SARAPPGHLMTPLH
J: TRBJ1-2; D: TRBD1; V: TRBV5-4; CDR3: ASSLEGQGRGYT
J: TRBJ2-7; D: TRBD1; V: TRBV29-1; CDR3: SVEKGALEQY
J: TRBJ2-1; D: TRBD2; V: TRBV11-2; CDR3: ASSRGVTGGSWNEQF
J: TRBJ2-7; D: NA; V: TRBV3-1; CDR3: ASSKDRPYEQY
J: TRBJ1-1; D: TRBD1; V: TRBV7-9; CDR3: ASIPQGGTEAF
J: TRBJ2-3; D: NA; V: TRBV5-6; CDR3: ASSPGGDTQY
J: TRBJ2-7; D: TRBD2; V: TRBV7-2; CDR3: ASSLWSGTSGYEQY
J: TRBJ1-2; D: TRBD1; V: TRBV29-1; CDR3: SVGIDRGRDGYT
J: TRBJ2-1; D: TRBD2; V: TRBV28; CDR3: ASSLGLLAWNEQF
J: TRBJ2-7; D: TRBD2; V: TRBV20-1; CDR3: SAAMTSGVYEQY
J: TRBJ1-1; D: NA; V: TRBV7-8; CDR3: ASRPSTLGDIMNTEAF
J: TRBJ2-1; D: TRBD2; V: TRBV10-3; CDR3: AISEARTSLDEQF
J: TRBJ1-2; D: NA; V: TRBV9; CDR3: ASPPARGWHGYT
J: TRBJ2-7; D: NA; V: TRBV20-1; CDR3: SARMSGTNSYEQY
J: TRBJ1-1; D: NA; V: TRBV5-4; CDR3: ASSLWGAVEAF
J: TRBJ2-1; D: TRBD1; V: TRBV3-1; CDR3: ASSPSTGGAEQF
J: TRBJ1-6; D: NA; V: TRBV4-3; CDR3: ASSQDGRGYSPLH
J: TRBJ2-1; D: TRBD2; V: TRBV12-3/TRBV12-4; CDR3: ASRPPASGYTLNNEQF
J: TRBJ2-1; D: TRBD2; V: TRBV6-5; CDR3: ASSHPNPAGITNEQF
J: TRBJ2-5; D: TRBD2; V: TRBV14; CDR3: ASSQEVAGGETQY
J: TRBJ2-3; D: TRBD2; V: TRBV3-1; CDR3: ASSQNPAGSTQY
J: TRBJ2-7; D: NA; V: TRBV28; CDR3: ASSSSVRLGHYEQY
J: TRBJ2-7; D: NA; V: TRBV4-2; CDR3: ASSQETGASYEQY
J: TRBJ2-4; D: NA; V: TRBV4-1; CDR3: ASSQDGGGVTLAKNIQY
J: TRBJ2-3; D: TRBD1; V: TRBV29-1; CDR3: SARDRASTDTQY
J: TRBJ2-3; D: TRBD2; V: TRBV5-4; CDR3: ASSGPGLAFTDTQY
J: TRBJ2-3; D: TRBD1; V: TRBV12-3/TRBV12-4; CDR3: ASSHSDREGTQY
J: TRBJ2-2; D: NA; V: TRBV4-1; CDR3: ASSQESGFDGELF
J: TRBJ1-1; D: NA; V: TRBV14; CDR3: ASSLGQGWDTEAF
J: TRBJ2-5; D: NA; V: TRBV7-9; CDR3: ASSLKMGWGAFHETQY
J: TRBJ2-1; D: TRBD2; V: TRBV11-2; CDR3: ASSTPRSGGEQF
J: TRBJ2-1; D: TRBD2; V: TRBV7-8; CDR3: ASSLQGREGAF
J: TRBJ2-1; D: NA; V: TRBV27; CDR3: ASSSPNVHEQF
J: TRBJ2-5; D: NA; V: TRBV12-3/TRBV12-4; CDR3: ASSLGGGGKTQY
J: TRBJ2-4; D: NA; V: TRBV6-5; CDR3: ASSYGDLAKNIQY
J: TRBJ2-5; D: NA; V: TRBV7-9; CDR3: ASSSPAPGAGTWETQY
J: TRBJ2-3; D: NA; V: TRBV12-3/TRBV12-4; CDR3: ASSWDRRVGDTQY
J: TRBJ2-7; D: NA; V: TRBV3-1; CDR3: ASSQEMTPYEQY
J: TRBJ1-6; D: TRBD1; V: TRBV28; CDR3: ASSSSTGKYSPLH
J: TRBJ1-1; D: TRBD1; V: TRBV5-1; CDR3: ASSLGGQGPEAF
J: TRBJ1-1; D: TRBD1; V: TRBV2; CDR3: ASSTRPRTGSEAF
J: TRBJ2-1; D: NA; V: TRBV5-1; CDR3: ASTQIPGQVWQF
J: TRBJ2-7; D: NA; V: TRBV20-1; CDR3: SARATSLGEQY
J: TRBJ2-3; D: TRBD2; V: TRBV9; CDR3: ASSGTSGISSTDTQY
J: TRBJ1-2; D: TRBD1; V: TRBV20-1; CDR3: SARNPGQGNYGYT
J: TRBJ1-1; D: NA; V: TRBV7-9; CDR3: ASSWSVNTEAF
J: TRBJ2-1; D: NA; V: TRBV6-2/TRBV6-3; CDR3: ASTSRRDRATSGSYNEQF
J: TRBJ1-1; D: TRBD1; V: TRBV29-1; CDR3: SVDGTGASMNTEAF
J: TRBJ2-3; D: NA; V: TRBV9; CDR3: ASSKGVGTDTQY
J: TRBJ1-1; D: TRBD1; V: TRBV2; CDR3: ASRPAGTGNTEAF
J: TRBJ1-2; D: NA; V: TRBV14; CDR3: ASSRGATNYGYT
J: TRBJ1-1; D: NA; V: TRBV5-4; CDR3: ASSLLVGRVSTEAF
J: TRBJ1-1; D: TRBD1; V: TRBV29-1; CDR3: SVYRGPAEAF
J: TRBJ1-3; D: TRBD1; V: TRBV4-1; CDR3: ASDHRQGIRGNTIY